These 18 T cell receptor beta chains share one sample of origin, sequenced in a study of cytomegalovirus exposure and HLA in healthy donors. The study ran its PCR with 60 Vbeta and 13 Jbeta primers. The repertoire was sequenced with immunoSEQ multiplex PCR; TCRdb's copy has only in-frame clones and lacks some. The table includes about 85,000 clones, about four fifths detected once. The specimen sequenced was PBMCs. The receptors originated from a man aged 45-60 years in good health and CMV-seropositive.

This rearrangement joins TRBV7-8 to TRBJ2-2, with D possibly matching TRBD2 (6 bases). V lost 5 bases, J lost 2 bases, and 12 bases lay in between. This CDR3 contains 15 residues. The germline gives CDR1 SGHVS, CDR2 FQNEAQ. The CDR3 protein is CASSLPGLNTGELFF. The CDR3 DNA sequence: TGTGCCAGCAGCCTACCAGGACTAAACACCGGGGAGCTGTTTTTT.

This clone was counted between two and nine times. This chain connects TRBV4-2 to TRBJ1-5; D may be TRBD1 (6 bases). This CDR3 is 15 amino acids long. Germline V gives CDR1 LGHNA, CDR2 YNFKEQ. The V end lost 1 base, the J end lost 2 bases, and 9 bases lay between the germline ends. The CDR3 loop reads CASSQGGGGNQPQHF. The CDR3 bases are TGTGCCAGCAGCCAAGGAGGGGGAGGCAATCAGCCCCAGCATTTT.

The chain couples TRBV19 to TRBJ2-3; no clear D. Germline loops: CDR1 LNHDA, CDR2 SQIVND (reference sequence). CDR3 length: 15 amino acids. Trimming removed 5 bases from V and 0 bases from J, with 12 bases in between. DNA for the CDR3: TGTGCCAGTAGTTACTACCCTGTGAGCACAGATACGCAGTATTTT. As protein: CASSYYPVSTDTQYF.

The chain employs TRBV6-6 and TRBJ2-5, with TRBD2 as a possible D gene (7 bases). The CDR3 covers 13 residues. The V gene's germline CDR1 is MNHNY and CDR2 SVGAGI (reference sequence). Trimming pared 6 bases from V and 7 bases from J, leaving 15 bases between. CDR3 nucleotide sequence: TGTGCCAGCAGCCCTTGGGAGGGGGGGACCCAGTACTTC. This translates into CASSPWEGGTQYF.

This rearrangement joins TRBV19 to TRBJ2-3; 11 bases match TRBD2. V lost 3 bases, J lost 6 bases, and 2 bases stayed unmatched. The CDR3 consists of 14 residues. Germline CDR1 reads LNHDA; CDR2 reads SQIVND (reference sequence). The CDR3 loop is CASSISSGRDTQYF. The CDR3 DNA reads TGTGCCAGTAGTATCTCTAGCGGGAGGGATACGCAGTATTTT.

The chain is built from TRBV4-3 and TRBJ2-2; 13 bases align to TRBD2. V trimming: 2 bases; J trimming: 2 bases; junction bases outside the gene matches: 2. The V gene's germline CDR1 is LGHNA and CDR2 YSLEER. This CDR3 has 17 residues. The CDR3 DNA reads as TGCGCCAGCAGCCAATGGACTAGCGGGAGTAACACCGGGGAGCTGTTTTTT. This encodes CASSQWTSGSNTGELFF.

The chain has TRBV2 and TRBJ2-3, with 7 bases aligning to TRBD1. The CDR3 covers 15 residues. Germline CDR1 and CDR2: SNHLY and FYNNEI. The junction had 7 bases not matched to a gene; V was cut back by 7 bases and J by 0 bases. This CDR3 is CASTIGGGSTDTQYF. The DNA of the CDR3 is TGTGCCAGCACCATAGGGGGCGGTAGCACAGATACGCAGTATTTT.

This clone was observed once. This sequence joins TRBV4-3 and TRBJ2-7; 7 nucleotides align to TRBD1. The germline V gene has CDR1 LGHNA and CDR2 YSLEER. The CDR3 runs to 20 residues. J gave up 4 bases and V 0 bases, and 21 bases lay outside the gene matches. The CDR3 spells CASSQDLGSGRYRGRYEQYF. Written as DNA, the CDR3 is TGCGCCAGCAGCCAAGATCTTGGGTCTGGTAGATACAGGGGTCGATACGAGCAGTACTTC.

A note on this clone: The same CDR3 also results from other DNA sequences found in this sample. For the CDR3, the DNA is TGTGCCAGCAGCTTACTCGCCGGGACAGGGCCCAATGAGCAGTTCTTC. Translating it yields CASSLLAGTGPNEQFF. This chain joins TRBV7-8 and TRBJ2-1; 9 bases map to TRBD1. This CDR3 spans 16 amino acids. Germline V gene sequence: CDR1 SGHVS, CDR2 FQNEAQ. V was clipped by 2 bases and J by 6 bases; unmatched bases: 8.

The chain combines TRBV6-4 with TRBJ1-1; D is ambiguous. CDR3 size: 15 residues. V was cut by 4 bases and J by 5 bases, with 17 bases left in between. The germline CDR1 and CDR2 sequences are MRHNA and SNTAGT. The CDR3 nucleotides are TGTGCCAGCAGTGCGCTCGGAGGGTTTGGAACTGAAGCTTTCTTT. This translates into CASSALGGFGTEAFF.

The chain joins TRBV27 to TRBJ2-7; 10 positions match TRBD2. Looked up from germline, CDR1 is MNHEY and CDR2 is SMNVEV (reference sequence). Trimming cost V 5 bases and J 4 bases; bases outside gene matches: 11. The CDR3 runs to 16 residues. The CDR3 loop reads CASSPRASGGTYEQYF. CDR3 bases: TGTGCCAGCAGTCCCCGGGCTAGCGGGGGAACTTACGAGCAGTACTTC.

This sequence joins TRBV30 and TRBJ2-7; 10 nucleotides line up with TRBD2. Germline V CDR1 and CDR2: GTSNPN, SVGIG (reference sequence). The CDR3 is 17 amino acids. The J segment lost 5 bases and the V segment lost 1 base, leaving 14 bases of the junction unmatched. The CDR3 region has the DNA TGTGCCTGGAGTGCCCTCCTAGCGGGAGCTTCCGGCCACGAGCAGTACTTC. It yields the protein CAWSALLAGASGHEQYF. The entire variable domain, with the rest obtained from reference TRBV30 and TRBJ2-7, is as follows: SQTIHQWPATLVQPVGSPLSLECTVEGTSNPNLYWYRQAAGRGLQLLFYSVGIGQISSEVPQNLSASRPQDRQFILSSKKLLLSDSGFYLCAWSALLAGASGHEQYFGPGTRLTVT.

The J gene is TRBJ2-1, the V gene TRBV10-3; the match to TRBD2 covers 7 bases. This CDR3 has 16 amino acids. The germline V gene has CDR1 ENHRY and CDR2 SYGVKD. V was clipped by 0 bases and J by 6 bases; unmatched bases: 8. The CDR3 region is CAISESGLAVINEQFF. The CDR3 nucleotides read TGTGCCATCAGTGAGTCGGGTCTAGCGGTTATCAATGAGCAGTTCTTC.

This rearrangement joins TRBV30 to TRBJ2-4; no definite D call. CDR3 length equals 15 residues. CDR1 and CDR2 (germline): GTSNPN, SVGIG (reference sequence). Deletions cut 1 base from V and 2 bases from J, with 12 bases between. CDR3 residues: CAWSGGSWTKNIQYF. The CDR3 DNA is TGTGCCTGGAGTGGAGGTTCGTGGACCAAAAACATTCAGTACTTC.

This clone is medium-sized within its sample. V usage is TRBV11-2 and J usage is TRBJ1-6; D unclear. Trimming took off 5 bases at V and 7 bases at J, with 12 bases between the two ends. Germline values: CDR1 SGHAT, CDR2 FQNNGV. This CDR3 is 14 amino acids long. In nucleotides, the CDR3 is TGTGCCAGCAGCCCCAACAGCCGGAATTCACCCCTCCACTTT. Translating gives CASSPNSRNSPLHF. The full variable domain, completed using reference TRBV11-2 and TRBJ1-6, is EAGVAQSPRYKIIEKRQSVAFWCNPISGHATLYWYQQILGQGPKLLIQFQNNGVVDDSQLPKDRFSAERLKGVDSTLKIQPAKLEDSAVYLCASSPNSRNSPLHFGNGTRLTVT.

The J gene is TRBJ1-2, the V gene TRBV6-1; 7 bases fit TRBD1. Germline lookup yields CDR1 MNHNS and CDR2 SASEGT. Germline trimming cut 3 bases from V and 0 bases from J; bases unmatched to any gene: 7. This CDR3 has 16 residues. The CDR3 region is CASSDDRVPPNYGYTF. Written as DNA, the CDR3 is TGTGCCAGCAGTGACGACAGGGTTCCCCCTAACTATGGCTACACCTTC.

The rearrangement joins TRBV30 to TRBJ2-5, with 7 bases matching TRBD2. The J call may not be correct, given that the DNA end is closer to TRBJ2-7. This CDR3 has 14 residues. The germline V gene encodes CDR1 GTSNPN and CDR2 SVGIG (reference sequence). As DNA, the CDR3 is TGTGCCTGGAGTGTGGGGGAGGGCCATTACGAGCAGTACTTC. Amino acids: CAWSVGEGHYEQYF.

This chain uses TRBV30 with TRBJ2-1, with 9 bases aligning to TRBD2. The V segment lost 2 bases and the J segment 7 bases; nucleotides outside the gene matches: 9. This CDR3 has 15 residues. Germline V gene lookup returns CDR1 GTSNPN and CDR2 SVGIG (reference sequence). CDR3 loop: CAWSQGLARVNEQFF. In DNA form, the CDR3 reads TGTGCCTGGAGTCAGGGACTAGCTAGAGTTAATGAGCAGTTCTTC.